This is a list of T cell receptor beta chains from one sample in a study of CD8 T cells in ankylosing spondylitis. TCRdb reanalysed the 5' RACE reads using MiXCR and keeps one entry per CDR3 protein. The sample contains tens of thousands of distinct CDR3 sequences, 6.2% of which appear only once. The sequencing input was synovial fluid, either unsorted or a sorted T cell fraction (not recorded which). The receptors here all came from a male donor with ankylosing spondylitis. Both conserved end residues are part of each CDR3. Each record gives: J gene, V gene, clone size, CDR3 protein. The size entry is marked missing in some rows and otherwise reads once, few, many or a size class.

>TRBJ2-2|TRBV6-7|many
CASSYDALAGVAGELFF
>TRBJ2-7|TRBV28|few
CASSSLRYEQYF
>TRBJ1-2|TRBV24-1|many
CATSDPMEAAGYTF
>TRBJ2-7|TRBV29-1|many
CSVEDGEYHYF
>TRBJ2-7|TRBV28|many
CASNRGVSIEQYF
>TRBJ2-3|TRBV7-6|NA
CASSPVSTDTQYF
>TRBJ2-7|TRBV5-1|few
CASRQAGGPRDSYEQYF
>TRBJ2-7|TRBV11-2|NA
CASSPRASGRRAYEQYF
>TRBJ1-2|TRBV7-2|many
CASSLGVVNYGYTF
>TRBJ2-7|TRBV20-1|many
CSARASGQGFEQYF
>TRBJ1-4|TRBV27|few
CASSFIGNNEKLFF
>TRBJ2-3|TRBV7-9|NA
CASSLALAGFTDTQYF
>TRBJ2-1|TRBV27|many
CASSLALTSGRSEQFF
>TRBJ2-7|TRBV7-8|few
CASSLPRARGGRAESYEQYF
>TRBJ1-4|TRBV19|many
CASSFFSERPEKLFF
>TRBJ2-1|TRBV15|few
CATSQRGSYNEQFF
>TRBJ2-1|TRBV5-1|medium-sized
CASSRGQGTYNEQFF
>TRBJ2-2|TRBV6-5|NA
CASSDSRGLGTGELFF
>TRBJ1-2|TRBV28|NA
CASRLGGNYGYTF
>TRBJ2-3|TRBV28|many
CASSWDRATQYF
>TRBJ2-5|TRBV7-3|many
CASSLNWGETQYF
>TRBJ2-1|TRBV5-1|medium-sized
CASSLSSLGEQFF
>TRBJ2-1|TRBV28|NA
CASRPGGSYNEQFF
>TRBJ2-3|TRBV12-3/TRBV12-4|many
CASSFRRESGTDTQYF
>TRBJ2-7|TRBV20-1|many
CSAISSGSPYEQYF
>TRBJ2-1|TRBV9|NA
CASRGNYNEQFF
>TRBJ2-3|TRBV29-1|many
CSVGSEGRTQYF
>TRBJ2-7|TRBV2|many
CASGRDYEQYF
>TRBJ2-4|TRBV28|NA
CASSDPSGRASKNIQYF
>TRBJ2-1|TRBV7-8|many
CASSLVAMRYEQFF
>TRBJ2-2|TRBV7-9|many
CASSLGRAGPTGELFF
>TRBJ2-2|TRBV5-1|many
CASSWSSFAEGTGELFF
>TRBJ2-7|TRBV7-8|many
CASSLFIAGGSYEQYF
>TRBJ2-7|TRBV7-9|many
CASSLEYEQYF
>TRBJ1-4|TRBV25-1|many
CASSEEGGGLNEKLFF
>TRBJ2-5|TRBV7-3|many
CASSKGAAETQYF
>TRBJ2-5|TRBV20-1|many
CSVPTSFGQETQYF
>TRBJ2-7|TRBV6-2/TRBV6-3|NA
CASTLQSSYEQYF
>TRBJ2-7|TRBV28|many
CASSLHLAVLSYEQYF
>TRBJ2-7|TRBV7-8|many
CASSFPTRATPGWEQYF
>TRBJ2-3|TRBV20-1|many
CSAMGGTSTDTQYF
>TRBJ1-2|TRBV2|many
CASSHPGQGYTF
>TRBJ1-4|TRBV29-1|many
CSVELGEKLFF
>TRBJ1-3|TRBV27|many
CASSPRAGGNTIYF
>TRBJ2-3|TRBV9|few
CASSVVGSTDTQYF
>TRBJ2-1|TRBV7-3|many
CASSLREAGEQFF
>TRBJ2-1|TRBV5-8|NA
CARRPRGDNEQFF
>TRBJ1-4|TRBV20-1|many
CSAIQSWMGEKLFF
>TRBJ2-3|TRBV20-1|many
CSAWTSGTSTDTQYF
>TRBJ2-5|TRBV19|few
CASTLGRSRRGETQYF
>TRBJ2-1|TRBV9|NA
CASSVAGNEQFF
>TRBJ1-1|TRBV27|many
CASSLRGNTEAFF
>TRBJ1-2|TRBV28|NA
CASSQDRVDYGYTF
>TRBJ2-1|TRBV20-1|many
CSARDRAGSYNEQFF